This record looks at one TCR beta chain sequence and its context. The data were produced by immunoSEQ multiplex PCR, yet TCRdb's version contains in-frame clones alone and is incomplete. The top ten hold 0.65% to 0.85% of the sample, which has 95,000 to 130,000 clones, 90% seen once. The sample is drawn from a study of T cell clones after liver transplantation. V shed 4 bases, J shed 3 bases, and the junction held 9 bases outside the gene matches. Germline V gives CDR1 MDHEN, CDR2 SYDVKM. This CDR3 region has 16 residues. The sequence was collected from a human patient who received a liver transplant. A share of the T cells may be of graft donor origin. This sample comprised CD4+ T cells from blood, obtained 12 months after liver transplant. The J gene is TRBJ2-1, the V gene TRBV28; 7 bases align to TRBD1. The CDR3 reads CASSSTGDSIYNEQFF. CDR3 sequence (DNA): TGTGCCAGCAGTTCCACCGGGGACAGTATCTACAATGAGCAGTTCTTC.